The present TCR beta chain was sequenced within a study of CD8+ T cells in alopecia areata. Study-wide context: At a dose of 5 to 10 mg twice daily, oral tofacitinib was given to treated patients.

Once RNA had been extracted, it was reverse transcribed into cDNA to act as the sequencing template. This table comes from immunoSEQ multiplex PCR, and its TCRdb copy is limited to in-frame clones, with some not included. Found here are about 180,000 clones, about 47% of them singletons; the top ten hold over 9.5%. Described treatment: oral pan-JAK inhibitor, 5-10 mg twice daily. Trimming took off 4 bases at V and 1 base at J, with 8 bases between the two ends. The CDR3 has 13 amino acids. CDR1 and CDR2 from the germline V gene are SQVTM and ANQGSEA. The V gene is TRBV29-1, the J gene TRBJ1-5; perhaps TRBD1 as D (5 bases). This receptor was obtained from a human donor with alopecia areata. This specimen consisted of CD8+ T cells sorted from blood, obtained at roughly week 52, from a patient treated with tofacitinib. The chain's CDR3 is CSVGGDSNQPQHF. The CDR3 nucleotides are TGCAGCGTTGGAGGGGACAGCAATCAGCCCCAGCATTTT.